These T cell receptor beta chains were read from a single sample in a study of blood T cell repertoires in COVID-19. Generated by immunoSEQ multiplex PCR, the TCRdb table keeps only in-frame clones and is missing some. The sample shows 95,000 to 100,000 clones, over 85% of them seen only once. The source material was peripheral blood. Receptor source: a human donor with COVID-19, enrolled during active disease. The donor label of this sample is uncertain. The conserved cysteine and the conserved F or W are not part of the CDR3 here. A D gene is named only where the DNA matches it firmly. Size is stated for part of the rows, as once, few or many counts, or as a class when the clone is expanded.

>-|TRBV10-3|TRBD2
AIGGDSAYEQY
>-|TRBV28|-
ASSFQGMGSEEQY
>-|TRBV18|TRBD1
ASSPPGQGGEQY
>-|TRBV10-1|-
ASYPAGLGGNTIY
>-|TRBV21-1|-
ASSKGDRHNEQF
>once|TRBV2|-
ASRRDRSGYT
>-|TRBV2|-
ATNGELGSPLH
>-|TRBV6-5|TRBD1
ASSHRDREVIEQY
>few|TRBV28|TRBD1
ASRGGQTNTEAF
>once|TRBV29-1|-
SVKDSHQPQH
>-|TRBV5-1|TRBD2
ASSSQPPGGTYSDTQY
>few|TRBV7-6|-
ASSLVPGTYNSPLH
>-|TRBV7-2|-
ASSLVGGISGNTIY
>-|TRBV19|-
ASSADSGNTIY
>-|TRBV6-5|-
AAARGVNQPQH
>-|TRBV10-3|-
AITQESSGNTIY
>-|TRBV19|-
ASSIVGRNNSPLH
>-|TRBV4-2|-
ASSPSQEMAAMNTEAF
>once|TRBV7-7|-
ASSLGTDSYEQY
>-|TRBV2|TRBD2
ASSGTSGAYNEQF
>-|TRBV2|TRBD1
ASTMGQGFYEQY
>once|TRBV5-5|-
ASSIRTAYNSPLH
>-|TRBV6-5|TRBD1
ASSRQGLTDTQY
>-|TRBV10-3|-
AIKMDSQQETQY
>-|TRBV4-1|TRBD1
ASSRWDRAYEQY
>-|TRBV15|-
ATSSVALLEGRYNEQY